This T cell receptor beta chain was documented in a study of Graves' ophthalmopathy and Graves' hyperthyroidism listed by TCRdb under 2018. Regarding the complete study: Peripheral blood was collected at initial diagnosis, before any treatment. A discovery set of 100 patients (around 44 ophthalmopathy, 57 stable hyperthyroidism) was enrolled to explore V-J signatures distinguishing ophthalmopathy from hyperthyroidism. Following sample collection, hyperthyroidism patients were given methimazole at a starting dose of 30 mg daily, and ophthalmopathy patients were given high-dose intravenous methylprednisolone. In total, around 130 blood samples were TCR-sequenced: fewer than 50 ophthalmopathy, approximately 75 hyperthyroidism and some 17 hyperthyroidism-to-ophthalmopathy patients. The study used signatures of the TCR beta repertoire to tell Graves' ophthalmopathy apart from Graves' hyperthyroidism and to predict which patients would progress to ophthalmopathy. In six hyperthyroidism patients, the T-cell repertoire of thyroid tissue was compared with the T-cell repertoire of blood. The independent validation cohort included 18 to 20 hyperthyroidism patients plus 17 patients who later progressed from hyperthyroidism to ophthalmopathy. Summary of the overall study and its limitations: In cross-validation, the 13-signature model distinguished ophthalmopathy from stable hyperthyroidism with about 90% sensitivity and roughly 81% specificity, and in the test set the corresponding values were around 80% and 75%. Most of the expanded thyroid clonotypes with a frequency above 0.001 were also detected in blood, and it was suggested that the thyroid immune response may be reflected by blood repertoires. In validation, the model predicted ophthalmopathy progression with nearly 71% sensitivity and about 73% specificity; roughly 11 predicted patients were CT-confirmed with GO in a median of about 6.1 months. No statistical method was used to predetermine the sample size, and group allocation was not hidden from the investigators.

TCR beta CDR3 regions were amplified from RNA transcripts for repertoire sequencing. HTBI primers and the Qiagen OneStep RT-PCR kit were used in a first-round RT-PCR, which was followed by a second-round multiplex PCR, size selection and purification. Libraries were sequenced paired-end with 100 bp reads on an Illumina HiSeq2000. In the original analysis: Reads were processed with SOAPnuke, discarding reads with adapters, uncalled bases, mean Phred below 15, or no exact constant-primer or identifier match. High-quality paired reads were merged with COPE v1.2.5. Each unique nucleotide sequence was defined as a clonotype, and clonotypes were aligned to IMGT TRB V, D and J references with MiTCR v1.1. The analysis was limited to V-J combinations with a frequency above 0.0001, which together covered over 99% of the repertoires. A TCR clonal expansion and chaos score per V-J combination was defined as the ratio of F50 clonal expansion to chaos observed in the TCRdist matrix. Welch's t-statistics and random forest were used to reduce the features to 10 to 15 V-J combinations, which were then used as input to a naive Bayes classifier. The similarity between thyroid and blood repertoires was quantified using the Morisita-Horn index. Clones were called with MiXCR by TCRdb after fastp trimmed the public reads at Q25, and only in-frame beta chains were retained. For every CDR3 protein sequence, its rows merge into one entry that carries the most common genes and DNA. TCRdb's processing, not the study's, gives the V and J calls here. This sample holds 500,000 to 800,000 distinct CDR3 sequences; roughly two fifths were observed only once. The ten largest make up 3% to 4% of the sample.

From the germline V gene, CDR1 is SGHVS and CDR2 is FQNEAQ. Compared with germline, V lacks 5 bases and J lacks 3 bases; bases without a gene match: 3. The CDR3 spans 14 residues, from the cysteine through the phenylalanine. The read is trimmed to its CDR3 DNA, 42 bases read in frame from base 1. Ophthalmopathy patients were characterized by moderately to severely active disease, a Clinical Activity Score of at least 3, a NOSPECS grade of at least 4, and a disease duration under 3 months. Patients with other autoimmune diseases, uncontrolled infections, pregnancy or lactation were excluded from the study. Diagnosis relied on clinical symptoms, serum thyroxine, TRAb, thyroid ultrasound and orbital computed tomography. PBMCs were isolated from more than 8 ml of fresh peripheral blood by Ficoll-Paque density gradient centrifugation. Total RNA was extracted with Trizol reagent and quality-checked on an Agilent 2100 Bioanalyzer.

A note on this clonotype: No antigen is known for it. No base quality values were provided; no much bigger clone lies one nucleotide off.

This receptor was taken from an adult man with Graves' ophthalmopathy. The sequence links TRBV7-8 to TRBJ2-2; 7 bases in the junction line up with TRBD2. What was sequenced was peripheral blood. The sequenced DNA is TGTGCCAGCAGCACCGCGGGGGACACCGGGGAGCTGTTTTTT. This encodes CASSTAGDTGELFF.